The T cell receptor beta chain described here comes from a study of blood T cell repertoires in COVID-19. As for the study in general: Samples of COVID-19 (acute and convalescent) were obtained from the United States, Italy and Spain.

Participants were aged about 18 to 89 years from approximately 23 US areas. Allocation to cohorts depended on clinical history reported by the participants. Libraries were prepared by immunoSEQ multiplex PCR; TCRdb keeps only in-frame clonotypes and omits some of them. The data hold about 380,000 clones, with over 75% observed a single time. CDR3 size: 14 residues. The germline V gene encodes CDR1 MNHNY and CDR2 SVGAGI (reference sequence). V lost 6 bases to trimming and J lost 5 bases; unmatched junction nucleotides: 3. Sample: PBMCs or T cells enriched from blood (not recorded which). The chain carries TRBV6-6 and TRBJ1-4, with 10 bases lining up with TRBD1. The clonotype was recovered from a woman in her 30s who had recovered from COVID-19. In nucleotides, the CDR3 is TGTGCCAGCAGACTGGGACAGGGGAATGAAAAACTGTTTTTT. Protein product: CASRLGQGNEKLFF.